The 13 T cell receptor beta chains given below trace back to one sample, sequenced in a study of blood T cells in healthy people across ages (dated by TCRdb to the mid-2010s). Library method: 5' RACE. The instrument given in TCRdb is Illumina HiSeq 2500. A second 7 to 11 cycle PCR used a sample-barcoded 5' primer and a J-beta primer mix. TCRdb passed the public sequencing reads through fastp at Q25 and MiXCR, retaining productive beta sequences. All rows with the same CDR3 protein become a single entry with the most common DNA and genes. This sample lists 500,000 to 650,000 distinct CDR3 sequences; over 25% were detected once. The ten largest clones represent under 4.5% of the sample. These data are also associated with another study on T cells of mothers and their children.

What was sequenced was blood. The source is a boy between 2 and 10 years old in good health.

There are a few counts of this clonotype. The chain carries TRBV20-1 and TRBJ2-3; D not certain. This CDR3 is 10 amino acids long. The germline V and J ends were trimmed by 8 bases and 5 bases, with 8 bases remaining between them. CDR1 is DFQATT and CDR2 is SNEGSKA in the germline V gene (reference sequence). The CDR3 here is CSPSGDTQYF. DNA for the CDR3: TGCAGTCCCTCGGGAGATACGCAGTATTTT.

In nucleotides, the CDR3 is TGTGCCAGCAGTCTCAAGGGGAGGGGGTACAATGAGCAGTTCTTC. The encoded protein is CASSLKGRGYNEQFF. The chain combines TRBV6-6 with TRBJ2-1; the D gene is possibly TRBD2 (7 bases). This CDR3 contains 15 residues. Germline V lookup: CDR1 MNHNY, CDR2 SVGAGI (reference sequence). The germline V and J ends were trimmed by 5 bases and 4 bases, with 15 bases remaining between them.

The gene calls are TRBV7-9 and TRBJ2-7, with 12 bases aligning to TRBD2. The J segment lost 7 bases and the V segment lost 1 base, leaving 5 bases of the junction unmatched. The germline CDR1 and CDR2 sequences are SEHNR and FQNEAQ (reference sequence). The CDR3 is 15 amino acids. CDR3 in amino acids: CASSLGLAGAREQYF. The CDR3 DNA is TGTGCCAGCAGCTTAGGACTAGCGGGAGCAAGGGAGCAGTACTTC.

This clonotype was seen only a few times. The chain recombines TRBV12-3 or TRBV12-4 with TRBJ2-4; no reliable D call. This CDR3 comprises 12 residues. V lost 6 bases and J lost 12, with 15 bases in between. The CDR3, as DNA: TGTGCCAGCAGCGTCGGACGGAGAAATCAGTACTTC. Residues: CASSVGRRNQYF.

The V gene is TRBV6-1, the J gene TRBJ2-5; 8 positions match TRBD1. Looked up from germline, CDR1 is MNHNS and CDR2 is SASEGT. Trimming took 0 bases from V and 6 from J; bases not matched to a gene: 12. CDR3 length: 17 amino acids. The CDR3 nucleotides read TGTGCCAGCAGTGAAGCGCTTCGGGACAGGCCTTCGAAGACCCAGTACTTC. Its translation: CASSEALRDRPSKTQYF.

The chain employs TRBV29-1 and TRBJ1-2; D uncertain. This CDR3 has 13 residues. V lost 6 bases and J 1 base, leaving 12 bases between the germline ends. Germline CDR1 SQVTM, CDR2 ANQGSEA. The CDR3 DNA follows: TGCAGCGTCCTCGGACCAAATAACTATGGCTACACCTTC. Amino acids: CSVLGPNNYGYTF.

This clonotype was found a few times. Compared with germline, one end of the junction differs, possibly owing to a read error. J is TRBJ2-5 and V is TRBV3-1, with D unresolved. CDR3 length: 11 amino acids. The germline gives CDR1 LGHDT, CDR2 YNNKEL (reference sequence). The CDR3 nucleotides are TGTGCCAGCAGCCAAGTTCGGTTGAAGGCCTTC. Translated: CASSQVRLKAF.

The chain has TRBV4-1 and TRBJ2-1; tentatively, D is TRBD2 (5 bases). The germline gives CDR1 MGHRA, CDR2 YSYEKL. Deletions cut 1 base from V and 3 bases from J, with 7 bases between. The CDR3 length is 14 residues. The CDR3 region is CASSQGELYNEQFF. Here the CDR3 DNA reads TGCGCCAGCAGCCAAGGGGAGCTCTACAATGAGCAGTTCTTC.

This clonotype was detected a few times. The chain is built from TRBV5-1 and TRBJ2-5; no clear D. CDR3 length equals 12 residues. In germline, CDR1 is SGHRS, CDR2 YFSETQ. V was shortened by 2 bases and J by 4 bases, with 6 bases between the two germline ends. The CDR3: CASSFQAETQYF. The CDR3, as DNA: TGCGCCAGCAGCTTCCAGGCAGAGACCCAGTACTTC.

For this clonotype: The junction differs from germline at one of its ends, possibly a read error. For the CDR3, the DNA is TGTGCCAGCCTCGACAGTCTAAATGAAAGACTGTTTTTT. Protein: CASLDSLNERLFF. The genes are TRBV12-3 or TRBV12-4 and TRBJ1-4; possible D gene TRBD1, 5 bases. The CDR3 spans 13 residues.

V is TRBV6-6 and J is TRBJ1-2; no clear D. Germline V gene sequence: CDR1 MNHNY, CDR2 SVGAGI (reference sequence). This CDR3 region has 14 residues. With 2 bases removed from V and 2 bases from J, the gap between germline ends came to 9 bases. The CDR3 DNA follows: TGTGCCAGCAGTTACCATGCCAACAACTATGGCTACACCTTC. It yields the protein CASSYHANNYGYTF.

CDR3 nucleotides: TGTGCCAGCAAGGGAGATCAGATTTCGCAGTTCTTC. Encoded protein: CASKGDQISQFF. The genes are TRBV6-6 and TRBJ2-5, with D perhaps TRBD2 (5 bases). Near its end, the DNA agrees better with TRBJ2-1, so the J call may be wrong. CDR3 length: 12 residues. CDR1 and CDR2 from the germline V gene are MNHNY and SVGAGI (reference sequence).

This clonotype appeared a few times. The chain recombines TRBV25-1 with TRBJ1-2; D gene ambiguous. V lost 2 bases and J 3 bases, leaving 13 bases between the germline ends. The CDR3 is made up of 15 amino acids. Per the germline V gene, CDR1 is MGHDK and CDR2 is SYGVNS. The CDR3 DNA reads as TGTGCCAGCAGTGAAAACCAAGATATATACTATGGCTACACCTTC. This translates into CASSENQDIYYGYTF.